This passage covers 9 T cell receptor beta chains from one sample sequenced in a study of breast tumors, draining lymph nodes, adjacent tissues. TCRdb re-derived calls from the multiplex PCR reads in MiXCR, one entry per CDR3 protein. The sample consists of over 100,000 distinct CDR3 sequences, about 22% of them appearing once. Samples came from axillary lymph nodes draining the breast cancer. Sequencing was carried out using axillary lymph node tissue. The receptors here all came from a female donor with breast cancer. Some clones in this sample may be carry-over from other donors' samples.

This clonotype was counted ten times or more. This chain joins TRBV20-1 and TRBJ1-2; TRBD1 matches at 12 bases. CDR3 length equals 13 residues. Germline assignment: CDR1 DFQATT and CDR2 SNEGSKA (reference sequence). V shed 6 bases and J 7 bases; nucleotides not matched to a gene: 6. CDR3 amino acids: CSAPGQGAGGYTF. CDR3 DNA: TGCAGTGCCCCGGGACAGGGGGCGGGTGGCTACACCTTC.

This clonotype was recorded once. A much more abundant neighbour one base away suggests this may be a read error. This chain uses TRBV2 with TRBJ2-4; no reliable D call. The CDR3 totals 13 residues. Per the germline V gene, CDR1 is SNHLY and CDR2 is FYNNEI. The CDR3 sequence: CASSARAKNTQYF. CDR3 in DNA: TGTGCCAGCAGTGCGAGAGCCAAAAACACTCAGTACTTC.

This chain uses TRBV27 with TRBJ1-3; D is unresolved. The germline V gene encodes CDR1 MNHEY and CDR2 SMNVEV (reference sequence). There are 14 residues in the CDR3. V was shortened by 4 bases and J by 0 bases, with 7 bases between the two germline ends. CDR3 nucleotide sequence: TGTGCCAGCAGTTCTCGGTTCTCTGGAAACACCATATATTTT. Residues: CASSSRFSGNTIYF.

Comments on this clonotype: A much larger clone is a single base away; this may be a read error. J is TRBJ1-2 and V is TRBV4-1; no definite D call. V was clipped by 1 base and J by 4 bases, with 10 bases between them. This CDR3 is built from 14 residues. The V gene's germline CDR1 is MGHRA and CDR2 YSYEKL. Written as DNA, the CDR3 is TGCGCCAGCAGCCAAGCCGACGGGCGCTATGGCTACACCTTC. Translation gives CASSQADGRYGYTF.

This clonotype was counted at least ten times. J is TRBJ2-1 and V is TRBV20-1, with 11 bases identical to TRBD2. Germline lookup yields CDR1 DFQATT and CDR2 SNEGSKA (reference sequence). V lost 6 bases and J lost 2; bases outside the gene matches: 18. The CDR3 spans 19 residues. The chain's CDR3 is CSATSGTSGSIGPYNEQFF. CDR3 bases: TGCAGTGCAACATCCGGGACTAGCGGCTCTATTGGGCCCTACAATGAGCAGTTCTTC.

This clonotype appeared many times. The chain carries TRBV28 and TRBJ1-3; D not resolved. This CDR3 region has 15 residues. V gave up 3 bases and J gave up 0 bases, with 9 bases separating them. In germline, CDR1 is MDHEN, CDR2 SYDVKM. The CDR3 bases are TGTGCCAGCAGTTTGTGGGTTCGCTCTGGAAACACCATATATTTT. This codes for CASSLWVRSGNTIYF.

Of note for this clonotype: A much larger clone lies a single base off, so this may be a read error. The conserved phenylalanine or tryptophan normally closing the CDR3 is absent here, so this likely arose from a read error. The chain has TRBV5-1 and TRBJ2-3; either TRBD1 or TRBD2 may supply D (5 bases each). This CDR3 comprises 13 residues. The ends were cut back, 3 bases at V and 8 bases at J, with 13 bases in the middle. Germline V gene lookup returns CDR1 SGHRS and CDR2 YFSETQ. The CDR3 reads CASSSLTGGTQYS. The CDR3 DNA reads TGCGCCAGCAGCTCTTTAACTGGGGGTACGCAGTATTCT.

This clonotype was detected many times. The chain is built from TRBV7-6 and TRBJ2-3; D is perhaps TRBD2 (5 bases). CDR1 is SGHVS, CDR2 FNYEAQ, per germline. The CDR3 length is 18 residues. Trimming removed 0 bases from V and 5 bases from J, with 21 bases in between. CDR3 sequence reads: CASSLAVVSEGTRDTQYF. The CDR3 DNA reads as TGTGCCAGCAGCTTAGCGGTAGTGAGTGAGGGCACACGAGATACGCAGTATTTT.

As to this clonotype: Since a much larger clone is just one base distant, this may be a read error. The chain uses TRBV20-1 and TRBJ1-4; 7 bases are shared with TRBD1. The CDR3 spans 14 residues. Germline V gives CDR1 DFQATT, CDR2 SNEGSKA (reference sequence). The CDR3: CSARRWDRDENLFF. CDR3 nucleotides: TGCAGTGCTAGAAGATGGGACAGAGATGAAAATCTGTTTTTT.